This T cell receptor (beta chain) originates from a study of control samples from healthy donors and cancer patients (dated by TCRdb to 2019 to 2021). Library generation was performed with the immunoSEQ multiplex PCR assay. The table comes from immuneACCESS by way of TCRdb, which keeps in-frame sequences with V and J called. Part of the clones is missing from these tables; in studies checked, under half for an unresolved V gene and the rest for unknown reasons. For this sample there are 90,000 to 150,000 clones; roughly 90% appear just once. About 40% of the sample goes to the ten largest clones. Spanning cysteine to phenylalanine, the CDR3 consists of 17 amino acids. Of all the DNA, just the CDR3 is kept, 51 bases in frame from base 1. According to the germline V gene, CDR1 reads SGHVS and CDR2 reads FQNEAQ. Trimming costs V 4 bases and J 2 bases, and their ends lie 18 bases apart. Notes on this clone: This clone's antigen is unknown. Qualities for individual bases were not recorded, and no much larger clone is one base off.

The material sequenced was blood. The rearrangement joined TRBV7-8 to TRBJ2-1; the D match is possibly TRBD1 or TRBD2, with 5 bases aligned in each. The sequence derives from a man over 45 in good health. The CDR3 region: CASSSKAGTFAYNEQFF. Here is the DNA: TGTGCCAGCAGCTCAAAGGCCGGGACCTTTGCCTACAATGAGCAGTTCTTC.